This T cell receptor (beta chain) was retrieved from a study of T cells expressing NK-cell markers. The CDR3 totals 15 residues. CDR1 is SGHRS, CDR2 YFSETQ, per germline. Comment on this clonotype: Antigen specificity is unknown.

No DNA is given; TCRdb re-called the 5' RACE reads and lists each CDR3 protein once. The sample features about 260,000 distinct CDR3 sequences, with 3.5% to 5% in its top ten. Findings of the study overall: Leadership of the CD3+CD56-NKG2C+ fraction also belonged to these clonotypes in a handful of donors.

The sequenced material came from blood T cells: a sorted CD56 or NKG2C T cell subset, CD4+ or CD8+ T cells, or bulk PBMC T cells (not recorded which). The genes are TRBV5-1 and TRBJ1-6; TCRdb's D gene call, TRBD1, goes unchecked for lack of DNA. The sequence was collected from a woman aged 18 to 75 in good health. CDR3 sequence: CASSLVGGSDSPLHF.